One and the same sample provided the 20 T cell receptor beta chains below, sequenced in a study of blood T cells in healthy people across ages. Next came a second PCR, run for roughly 6 to 11 cycles, which used a sample-barcoded 5' primer along with a J-beta primer mix. TCRdb re-derived calls from the 5' RACE reads in MiXCR, one entry per CDR3 protein. The sample carries about 770,000 distinct CDR3 sequences, roughly 44% recorded once. The sample was blood. These receptors all come from a man in his sixties in good health.

In this sample, this clonotype turned up a few times. CDR3 in amino acids: CASSVSQFYGYTF. Here the CDR3 DNA reads TGTGCCAGCAGTGTATCACAGTTCTATGGCTACACCTTC. The J gene is TRBJ1-2, the V gene TRBV12-3 or TRBV12-4, with D hard to call. V was trimmed by 5 bases and J by 4 bases, leaving 11 bases between them. This CDR3 has 13 amino acids.

Only a few counts were recorded for this clonotype. The chain employs TRBV14 and TRBJ2-5; D uncertain. The length of the CDR3 is 10 residues. Trimming removed 1 base at V and 13 bases at J, with 7 bases between. Germline V CDR1 and CDR2: SGHDN, FVKESK. CDR3 in amino acids: CASSQGRLYF. DNA of the CDR3: TGTGCCAGCAGCCAAGGGCGGTTGTACTTC.

The chain recombines TRBV20-1 with TRBJ1-4; unclear D gene. Germline loops: CDR1 DFQATT, CDR2 SNEGSKA (reference sequence). The CDR3 length is 13 residues. With 4 bases removed from V and 4 bases from J, the gap between germline ends came to 10 bases. The CDR3 DNA sequence: TGCAGTGCTAAGGGAGTAGGTAATGAAAAACTGTTTTTT. Protein product: CSAKGVGNEKLFF.

About this clonotype: One end of the junction fails to match germline, which may point to a read error. This chain links TRBV4-3 with TRBJ2-6; D is tentatively TRBD1 or TRBD2 (6 bases each). This CDR3 has 18 amino acids. Germline V CDR1 and CDR2: LGHNA, YSLEER. CDR3 in DNA: TGCGCCAGCAGCCAAGATCAAGGAGGGCTTCTGGGGGCCGACGTCCTGACTTTC. Its translation: CASSQDQGGLLGADVLTF.

V usage is TRBV20-1 and J usage is TRBJ2-5; D tentatively reads TRBD1 or TRBD2 (5 bases each). Germline CDR1 is DFQATT and CDR2 is SNEGSKA (reference sequence). The CDR3 loop spans 15 amino acids. The V end lost 0 bases, the J end lost 0 bases, and 11 bases lay between the germline ends. CDR3 sequence (DNA): TGCAGTGCTAGAGATCCGGGGCGGTACCAAGAGACCCAGTACTTC. Its protein is CSARDPGRYQETQYF.

The gene calls are TRBV20-1 and TRBJ1-4; TRBD1 might be the D (5 bases). Trimming stripped 6 bases from V and 6 bases from J, with 17 bases between. Germline V gene lookup returns CDR1 DFQATT and CDR2 SNEGSKA (reference sequence). CDR3 length equals 14 residues. This chain's CDR3 is CSARWAGRDEKLFF. In DNA, the CDR3 is TGCAGTGCCAGGTGGGCGGGACGCGATGAAAAACTGTTTTTT.

With regard to this clonotype: At one end, the junction sequence differs from germline, possibly due to a read error. The V call is TRBV4-1, the J call TRBJ2-1, with D possibly TRBD2 on 7 matching bases. The CDR3 spans 17 residues. CDR1 and CDR2 from the germline V gene are MGHRA and YSYEKL. CDR3 residues: CAGSPLIGGAFGNEQFF. CDR3 nucleotides: TGCGCCGGCAGCCCCCTAATTGGGGGGGCCTTCGGCAATGAGCAGTTCTTC.

The chain recombines TRBV29-1 with TRBJ1-1, with 7 bases aligning to TRBD1. With V trimmed by 8 bases and J by 9 bases, 9 bases remained unmatched. The length of the CDR3 is 11 residues. Germline lookup yields CDR1 SQVTM and CDR2 ANQGSEA. CDR3 sequence reads: CSSNLGGQAFF. DNA of the CDR3: TGCAGCTCTAATTTAGGGGGCCAAGCTTTCTTT.

The chain links TRBV9 to TRBJ2-5; the D gene is possibly TRBD2 (5 bases). The CDR3 covers 15 residues. Per the germline V gene, CDR1 is SGDLS and CDR2 is YYNGEE. V lost 4 bases to trimming and J lost 1 base, with 14 bases between them. The CDR3 DNA sequence: TGTGCCAGCAGCCTAGTCGGAGGATCCCAAGAGACCCAGTACTTC. It yields the protein CASSLVGGSQETQYF.

In its sample, this clonotype was seen a few times. The rearrangement uses TRBV6-5 and TRBJ2-6, with D possibly TRBD2 on 6 matching bases. V was pared by 2 bases and J by 0 bases, with 11 bases between. CDR1 is MNHEY and CDR2 is SVGAGI in the germline V gene. This CDR3 spans 17 amino acids. The CDR3 region is CASSYAGLTSGANVLTF. CDR3 sequence (DNA): TGTGCCAGCAGTTACGCGGGACTCACCTCTGGGGCCAACGTCCTGACTTTC.

This chain's CDR3 is CASSPGPRGSSYNEQFF. The CDR3 region has the DNA TGCGCCAGCAGCCCCGGACCGAGGGGAAGCTCCTACAATGAGCAGTTCTTC. The chain employs TRBV4-3 and TRBJ2-1, with D perhaps being TRBD1 or TRBD2 (5 bases each). Germline-derived CDR1 and CDR2 are LGHNA and YSLEER. There are 17 residues in the CDR3. The ends were cut back, 4 bases at V and 0 bases at J, with 16 bases in the middle.

About this clonotype: Mismatch with germline at one junction end may stem from a read error. CDR3 amino acids: CASSLSPLSTDTRYF. In nucleotides, the CDR3 is TGTGCCAGCAGTCTATCCCCGCTAAGCACAGATACGCGGTATTTT. V usage is TRBV7-3 and J usage is TRBJ2-3, with D unresolved. The CDR3 has 15 residues. The germline CDR1 and CDR2 sequences are SGHTA and FQGTGA.

This chain links TRBV5-1 with TRBJ2-3; 14 bases fit TRBD2. Germline trimming cut 4 bases from V and 2 bases from J; bases unmatched to any gene: 6. CDR3 length: 17 residues. Germline CDR1 and CDR2: SGHRS and YFSETQ. The CDR3 region has the DNA TGCGCCAGCAGCCCAGGGACTAGCGGGGGTTTCACAGATACGCAGTATTTT. Translated: CASSPGTSGGFTDTQYF.

This rearrangement joins TRBV7-2 to TRBJ2-7; TRBD2 might be the D (6 bases). Germline assignment: CDR1 SGHTA and CDR2 FQGNSA. V lost 5 bases to trimming and J lost 1 base, with 15 bases between them. The CDR3 length is 15 residues. This CDR3 is CASSRTSLPSYEQYF. In DNA, the CDR3 is TGTGCCAGCAGCCGTACTAGCCTTCCTTCCTACGAGCAGTACTTC. Looking up the rest from reference TRBV7-2 and TRBJ2-7 gives the full variable domain: GAGVSQSPSNKVTEKGKDVELRCDPISGHTALYWYRQSLGQGLEFLIYFQGNSAPDKSGLPSDRFSAERTGGSVSTLTIQRTQQEDSAVYLCASSRTSLPSYEQYFGPGTRLTVT.

The V and J genes are TRBV6-1 and TRBJ2-1; the D gene is possibly TRBD1 (5 bases). The DNA end is more similar to TRBJ2-7, so the J call may be wrong. The CDR3 totals 15 residues. CDR1 MNHNS and CDR2 SASEGT come from the germline V gene. The CDR3 is CASSVSGASYNEQYF. DNA of the CDR3: TGTGCCAGCAGTGTATCTGGGGCCTCCTACAATGAGCAGTACTTC.

The chain couples TRBV24-1 to TRBJ2-1; D is unresolved. V lost 3 bases and J 9 bases, leaving 17 bases between the germline ends. The CDR3 sequence is 15 residues long. CDR1 is KGHDR and CDR2 is SFDVKD in the germline V gene. The CDR3 protein is CATSDAGSLGSEQFF. For the CDR3, the DNA is TGTGCCACCAGTGATGCTGGCTCGCTGGGCAGTGAGCAGTTCTTC.

This clonotype came up many times. The chain carries TRBV29-1 and TRBJ1-2, with a tentative D call TRBD1 (5 bases). Germline V gene lookup returns CDR1 SQVTM and CDR2 ANQGSEA. The CDR3 extends over 12 amino acids. The germline V and J ends were trimmed by 4 bases and 2 bases, with 8 bases remaining between them. In nucleotides, the CDR3 is TGCAGCGTTGGGACACCAAACTATGGCTACACCTTC. This translates into CSVGTPNYGYTF.

V usage is TRBV7-9 and J usage is TRBJ2-1; 7 bases are shared with TRBD1. J lost 2 bases, V lost 1 base, and 11 bases had no gene match. Germline CDR1 is SEHNR and CDR2 is FQNEAQ (reference sequence). This CDR3 spans 18 amino acids. DNA for the CDR3: TGTGCCAGCAGCTTAGTTGGGGCCCCGGGACAGACCTACAATGAGCAGTTCTTC. The encoded protein is CASSLVGAPGQTYNEQFF.

The table lists this clonotype with a few counts. The chain uses TRBV7-2 and TRBJ2-7; D perhaps matches TRBD1 (6 bases). CDR3 length: 18 amino acids. Germline CDR1 reads SGHTA; CDR2 reads FQGNSA. Trimming pared 1 base from V and 7 bases from J, leaving 26 bases between. The CDR3 nucleotides read TGTGCCAGCAGCTTAGATGGTCTCGTAGTAAGGGGGAAGGGGGAGCAGTACTTC. Translating it yields CASSLDGLVVRGKGEQYF.

V usage is TRBV18 and J usage is TRBJ2-6, with 7 bases matching TRBD1. With V trimmed by 6 bases and J by 7 bases, 6 bases remained unmatched. CDR1 KGHSH and CDR2 LQKENI come from the germline V gene. The CDR3 is made up of 14 amino acids. The chain's CDR3 is CASSPRQGANVLTF. The DNA of the CDR3 is TGTGCCAGCTCGCCCAGACAGGGAGCCAACGTCCTGACTTTC. Looking up the rest from reference TRBV18 and TRBJ2-6 gives the full variable domain: NAGVMQNPRHLVRRRGQEARLRCSPMKGHSHVYWYRQLPEEGLKFMVYLQKENIIDESGMPKERFSAEFPKEGPSILRIQQVVRGDSAAYFCASSPRQGANVLTFGAGSRLTVL.